These 27 T cell receptor beta chains originate from one sample sequenced in a study of control samples from healthy donors and cancer patients. Assay: immunoSEQ multiplex PCR; the TCRdb copy retains only in-frame clones and omits some. This table holds about 130,000 clones, approximately 89% found once. The sample consisted of blood. These receptors came from a young man in good health.

This clone has just a few counts. The genes are TRBV7-3 and TRBJ1-3, with 8 bases fitting TRBD1. Germline V gene lookup returns CDR1 SGHTA and CDR2 FQGTGA. The junction had 1 base not matched to a gene; V was cut back by 4 bases and J by 2 bases. The CDR3 length is 14 residues. CDR3 sequence: CASSSGGTGNTIYF. The CDR3 DNA is TGTGCCAGCAGCTCAGGGGGCACTGGAAACACCATATATTTT.

This chain joins TRBV3-1 (or the pseudogene TRBV3-2) and TRBJ1-4, with 10 bases aligning to TRBD1. Germline CDR1 is LGHDT and CDR2 is YNNKEL (reference sequence). The CDR3 spans 13 residues. The V gene end was trimmed by 10 bases and the J gene end by 8 bases; junction bases not matched to a gene: 7. CDR3 residues: CAIGDRGSEKLFF. The CDR3 DNA reads as TGTGCCATCGGGGACAGGGGATCCGAAAAACTGTTTTTT.

The chain is built from TRBV2 and TRBJ2-2; 11 bases are a match to TRBD2. In germline, CDR1 is SNHLY, CDR2 FYNNEI. The junction had 7 bases not matched to a gene; V was cut back by 6 bases and J by 4 bases. This CDR3 comprises 16 residues. In DNA form, the CDR3 reads TGTGCCAGCAGGCTTAGCGGGGGGGCCCTCACCGGGGAGCTGTTTTTT. The encoded protein is CASRLSGGALTGELFF.

The chain links TRBV18 to TRBJ2-1; 7 bases map to TRBD1. The CDR3 is 14 residues long. The germline CDR1 and CDR2 sequences are KGHSH and LQKENI. J was trimmed by 9 bases and V by 2 bases; bases with no gene match: 7. As DNA, the CDR3 is TGTGCCAGCTCACCAAGGGGACAGTCGGGTGAGCAGTTCTTC. Protein product: CASSPRGQSGEQFF. Full variable domain (remainder filled in from reference TRBV18 and TRBJ2-1): NAGVMQNPRHLVRRRGQEARLRCSPMKGHSHVYWYRQLPEEGLKFMVYLQKENIIDESGMPKERFSAEFPKEGPSILRIQQVVRGDSAAYFCASSPRGQSGEQFFGPGTRLTVL.

V and J are TRBV6-5 and TRBJ1-3; unclear D gene. Germline lookup yields CDR1 MNHEY and CDR2 SVGAGI. V shed 2 bases and J shed 2 bases, with 13 bases lying between them. The CDR3 length is 16 residues. CDR3 nucleotide sequence: TGTGCCAGCAGTTACGACGGAACAGCTGCTGGAAACACCATATATTTT. This gives the protein CASSYDGTAAGNTIYF.

The chain couples TRBV7-9 to TRBJ1-5; tentatively, D is TRBD1 (5 bases). Germline V lookup: CDR1 SEHNR, CDR2 FQNEAQ (reference sequence). Trimming left V 1 base short and J 4 bases short, with 11 bases between. The CDR3 loop spans 15 amino acids. The CDR3 loop reads CASSLGRVGNQPQHF. The CDR3 bases are TGTGCCAGCAGCTTAGGCAGGGTAGGAAATCAGCCCCAGCATTTT.

The CDR3 sequence is CASSLDQGGEAFF. The CDR3 DNA reads as TGTGCCAGCAGCTTAGATCAGGGAGGTGAAGCTTTCTTT. This chain links TRBV7-2 with TRBJ1-1, with D possibly being TRBD1 (5 bases). With 1 base removed from V and 7 bases from J, the gap between germline ends came to 10 bases. In germline, CDR1 is SGHTA, CDR2 FQGNSA. The CDR3 consists of 13 residues.

This clone was picked up one time. The chain joins TRBV19 to TRBJ2-1; D gene ambiguous. The CDR3 spans 11 residues. Germline V gives CDR1 LNHDA, CDR2 SQIVND (reference sequence). V shed 5 bases and J shed 4 bases, with 3 bases lying between them. The CDR3 DNA is TGTGCCAGTAGTCGATACAATGAGCAGTTCTTC. This encodes CASSRYNEQFF.

V gene TRBV2 combines with J gene TRBJ2-3; 8 bases line up with TRBD1. Unmatched junction bases numbered 3, after V lost 0 bases and J lost 4 bases. The germline V gene encodes CDR1 SNHLY and CDR2 FYNNEI. This CDR3 contains 15 residues. The CDR3 DNA is TGTGCCAGCAGTGAAGCCACAGGGGGACCAGATACGCAGTATTTT. Translated: CASSEATGGPDTQYF.

The chain is built from TRBV5-1 and TRBJ1-4; TRBD1 is a possible D gene (5 bases). CDR1 is SGHRS and CDR2 is YFSETQ in the germline V gene. CDR3 length: 14 residues. The germline V and J ends were trimmed by 4 bases and 0 bases, with 7 bases remaining between them. The CDR3 nucleotides are TGCGCCAGCAGCCGGACATCAACTAATGAAAAACTGTTTTTT. Its protein product is CASSRTSTNEKLFF.

The rearrangement links TRBV6-2 or TRBV6-3 to TRBJ2-2; the D gene is possibly TRBD1 (6 bases). With 2 bases removed from V and 1 base from J, the gap between germline ends came to 14 bases. The CDR3 runs 17 residues. In germline, CDR1 is MNHEY, CDR2 SVGEGT. The chain's CDR3 is CASSYDQGLGNTGELFF. CDR3 nucleotides: TGTGCCAGCAGTTACGATCAGGGGCTGGGGAACACCGGGGAGCTGTTTTTT.

This clone was picked up a small number of times. J is TRBJ1-1 and V is TRBV5-4; D is ambiguous. V was cut by 4 bases and J by 1 base, with 14 bases left in between. Germline loops: CDR1 SGHNT, CDR2 YYREEE (reference sequence). This CDR3 has 15 residues. CDR3 sequence reads: CASSPTRLGNTEAFF. DNA for the CDR3: TGTGCCAGCAGCCCCACTCGATTGGGGAACACTGAAGCTTTCTTT.

This chain connects TRBV30 to TRBJ2-6, with a possible D match to TRBD1 (6 bases). Trimming stripped 8 bases from V and 4 bases from J, with 15 bases between. The CDR3 extends over 14 amino acids. CDR1 GTSNPN and CDR2 SVGIG come from the germline V gene (reference sequence). The DNA for the CDR3 is TGTGCCCTAACTCACAGGGCCGGGGCCAACGTCCTGACTTTC. It is translated as CALTHRAGANVLTF. Full variable domain (missing parts from reference TRBV30 and TRBJ2-6): SQTIHQWPATLVQPVGSPLSLECTVEGTSNPNLYWYRQAAGRGLQLLFYSVGIGQISSEVPQNLSASRPQDRQFILSSKKLLLSDSGFYLCALTHRAGANVLTFGAGSRLTVL.

CDR3 DNA: TGCGCCAGTTCCTACGACAGGGGCACCGGGGAGCTGTTTTTT. Translation: CASSYDRGTGELFF. This chain connects TRBV4-1 to TRBJ2-2, with TRBD1 matching 8 bases. The CDR3 sequence is 14 residues long. Germline CDR1 and CDR2: MGHRA and YSYEKL. V lost 9 bases and J lost 4; bases outside the gene matches: 7.

The rearrangement joins TRBV4-1 to TRBJ2-1; 14 bases fit TRBD2. V lost 6 bases and J lost 5; bases outside the gene matches: 3. This CDR3 is built from 15 residues. CDR1 is MGHRA and CDR2 is YSYEKL in the germline V gene. In DNA, the CDR3 is TGCGCCAGCAGAAGGGGACTAGCGGGGGACAATGAGCAGTTCTTC. It translates to CASRRGLAGDNEQFF.

The CDR3 bases are TGTGCCAGCAGTGAAGGTCCCCAGCAAGAGACCCAGTACTTC. It is translated as CASSEGPQQETQYF. This chain connects TRBV6-1 to TRBJ2-5, with D hard to call. The CDR3 loop spans 14 amino acids. Germline V gene lookup returns CDR1 MNHNS and CDR2 SASEGT. Between the trimmed V and J ends, which lost 1 base and 2 bases, there was a span of 8 bases.

The chain has TRBV5-4 and TRBJ2-1, with 7 bases aligning to TRBD1. CDR3 length: 15 amino acids. In germline, CDR1 is SGHNT, CDR2 YYREEE (reference sequence). The ends lost 5 bases at V and 5 bases at J; junction bases unmatched: 10. CDR3 protein: CASSKQGNVHNEQFF. CDR3 nucleotide sequence: TGTGCCAGCAGTAAACAGGGGAATGTCCACAATGAGCAGTTCTTC.

The V and J genes are TRBV7-3 and TRBJ2-7; D not certain. Germline loops: CDR1 SGHTA, CDR2 FQGTGA. V was pared by 4 bases and J by 1 base, with 11 bases between. The CDR3 is 14 amino acids. The chain's CDR3 is CASSSSPGSYEQYF. CDR3 nucleotides: TGTGCCAGCAGCTCGTCTCCGGGTTCCTACGAGCAGTACTTC.

The CDR3 region is CASSPRQGAIPFSGANVLTF. In nucleotides, the CDR3 is TGTGCCAGCAGCCCCAGACAGGGGGCTATCCCTTTCTCTGGGGCCAACGTCCTGACTTTC. This chain joins TRBV9 and TRBJ2-6; 10 bases fit TRBD1. Germline CDR1 and CDR2: SGDLS and YYNGEE. The CDR3 extends over 20 amino acids. Losses at the gene ends were 4 bases for V and 0 bases for J; bases not matched to a gene: 13. The full variable domain, its missing parts supplied by reference TRBV9 and TRBJ2-6, is DSGVTQTPKHLITATGQRVTLRCSPRSGDLSVYWYQQSLDQGLQFLIQYYNGEERAKGNILERFSAQQFPDLHSELNLSSLELGDSALYFCASSPRQGAIPFSGANVLTFGAGSRLTVL.

The gene calls are TRBV5-6 and TRBJ1-2; D gene ambiguous. Per the germline V gene, CDR1 is SGHDT and CDR2 is YYEEEE. The CDR3 has 16 residues. The V end was cut by 0 bases, the J end by 2 bases, with 14 bases between. This CDR3 is CASSLDWRVSNYGYTF. The CDR3 nucleotides are TGTGCCAGCAGCTTGGACTGGAGAGTGAGCAACTATGGCTACACCTTC.

The rearrangement uses TRBV7-2 and TRBJ1-5; 7 bases are shared with TRBD1. The CDR3 loop spans 14 amino acids. The germline V gene has CDR1 SGHTA and CDR2 FQGNSA. V lost 1 base, J lost 6 bases, and 3 bases stayed unmatched. CDR3 bases: TGTGCCAGCAGCTTAGACAGGGGACCTCAGCCCCAGCATTTT. It specifies CASSLDRGPQPQHF.

The chain combines TRBV30 with TRBJ1-1; D perhaps matches TRBD1 (5 bases). CDR1 and CDR2 from the germline V gene are GTSNPN and SVGIG (reference sequence). The CDR3 spans 14 residues. V was trimmed by 0 bases and J by 4 bases, leaving 12 bases between them. The CDR3 coding sequence is TGTGCCTGGAGTGTAGGGACGCTGGTCACTGAAGCTTTCTTT. As protein: CAWSVGTLVTEAFF.

This clone appeared once. This sequence joins TRBV7-3 and TRBJ1-6; 7 nucleotides agree with TRBD1. Looked up from germline, CDR1 is SGHTA and CDR2 is FQGTGA. CDR3 length: 15 amino acids. Trimming at V came to 8 bases and at J to 7 bases, leaving 11 bases not matched to a gene. The CDR3 reads CASSFLPGQNSPLHF. For the CDR3, the DNA is TGTGCCAGCTCTTTCTTACCGGGACAGAATTCACCCCTCCACTTT.

The chain combines TRBV18 with TRBJ1-2; 7 positions match TRBD1. CDR1 and CDR2 from the germline V gene are KGHSH and LQKENI. With 4 bases clipped from V and 2 bases from J, the junction kept 1 base outside the gene matches. CDR3 length: 13 amino acids. CDR3 sequence (DNA): TGTGCCAGCTCACGGGACAGCAACTATGGCTACACCTTC. This translates into CASSRDSNYGYTF. Full variable domain (remainder filled in from reference TRBV18 and TRBJ1-2): NAGVMQNPRHLVRRRGQEARLRCSPMKGHSHVYWYRQLPEEGLKFMVYLQKENIIDESGMPKERFSAEFPKEGPSILRIQQVVRGDSAAYFCASSRDSNYGYTFGSGTRLTVV.

Notes on this clone: A read error may produce the germline difference seen at one junction end. The chain has TRBV19 and TRBJ1-1; 9 bases are a match to TRBD1. The CDR3 has 14 residues. Germline CDR1 is LNHDA and CDR2 is SQIVND (reference sequence). CDR3 DNA: TGTGCCAGTGGGGACAGGGCTGTGAAAACTGAAGCTTTCTTT. It is translated as CASGDRAVKTEAFF.

About this clone itself: Different DNA sequences within this sample yield the same CDR3. The chain is built from TRBV19 and TRBJ2-7; no clear D gene. Germline-derived CDR1 and CDR2 are LNHDA and SQIVND (reference sequence). The CDR3 runs to 12 residues. The V gene lost 3 bases and the J gene lost 3 bases, with 6 bases spanning the gap. CDR3 bases: TGTGCCAGTAGTATGCGTGGCTACGAGCAGTACTTC. Its protein product is CASSMRGYEQYF. Supplemented by reference TRBV19 and TRBJ2-7, the full variable domain reads DGGITQSPKYLFRKEGQNVTLSCEQNLNHDAMYWYRQDPGQGLRLIYYSQIVNDFQKGDIAEGYSVSREKKESFPLTVTSAQKNPTAFYLCASSMRGYEQYFGPGTRLTVT.

This chain connects TRBV6-5 to TRBJ2-3, with D possibly TRBD1 on 6 matching bases. The CDR3 spans 14 residues. Per germline, CDR1 MNHEY and CDR2 SVGAGI. Trimming stripped 0 bases from V and 4 bases from J, with 8 bases between. CDR3 protein: CASSYSKGADTQYF. CDR3 coding DNA: TGTGCCAGCAGTTACTCGAAGGGGGCAGATACGCAGTATTTT.